This entry describes one T cell receptor beta chain. The antigen is undetermined. All CD3G-deficient patients showed autoimmunity, more severe in two. Patients aged 2 to 39 years had fewer naive and more memory CD4+ and CD8+ T cells. CDR1 is MNHNS, CDR2 SASEGT, per germline. The CDR3 runs 15 residues. V dropped 6 bases and J dropped 3; count of bases not matched to a gene: 11. Primers: 52 TRBV forward and 13 TRBJ reverse. Sequenced by immunoSEQ multiplex PCR; TCRdb stores in-frame clones only, minus some. The profile covers about 5,900 clones, with roughly 80% appearing a single time and 30% to 35% taken by the ten largest. The record originates from a study of regulatory T cells. Study-wide results and caveats: Patient CD8+ T cells trended nonsignificantly toward lower Shannon entropy than control CD8+ cells.

This rearrangement joins TRBV6-1 to TRBJ2-7, with TRBD2 matching 7 bases. Sample: CD8+ T cells sorted from blood. The clonotype comes from a child aged 10-17 years with CD3G deficiency. The CDR3 region is CASSVTSAPGYEQYF. In DNA, the CDR3 is TGTGCCAGCAGCGTTACTAGCGCACCCGGCTACGAGCAGTACTTC.